This entry concerns a single T cell receptor beta chain. Its cognate antigen is unknown. This entry is derived from a study of cytomegalovirus exposure and HLA in healthy donors. Study-wide points: In vitro work confirmed that a few CMV-associated chains recognize CMV antigens. Later work found that TCR association rates differed between HLA loci; DRB1 had the most and HLA-C the fewest. Further analysis, carried out later, found HLA-associated TCR beta chains more clonally expanded than equally common other chains.

From germline, CDR1 is GTSNPN and CDR2 SVGIG (reference sequence). Trimming pared 4 bases from V and 4 bases from J, leaving 9 bases between. The CDR3 runs 12 residues. This PCR relied on a set of 60 Vbeta primers and 13 Jbeta primers. Sequenced by immunoSEQ multiplex PCR; TCRdb stores in-frame clones only, minus some. This sample has roughly 240,000 clones, with roughly 78% found just once. The material sequenced was PBMCs. The chain carries TRBV30 and TRBJ2-3; D might be TRBD2 (6 bases). The sequence came from a boy under 18 in good health and CMV-seronegative. This chain's CDR3 is CAWTRGSDTQYF. CDR3 coding DNA: TGTGCCTGGACTCGGGGGTCAGATACGCAGTATTTT.